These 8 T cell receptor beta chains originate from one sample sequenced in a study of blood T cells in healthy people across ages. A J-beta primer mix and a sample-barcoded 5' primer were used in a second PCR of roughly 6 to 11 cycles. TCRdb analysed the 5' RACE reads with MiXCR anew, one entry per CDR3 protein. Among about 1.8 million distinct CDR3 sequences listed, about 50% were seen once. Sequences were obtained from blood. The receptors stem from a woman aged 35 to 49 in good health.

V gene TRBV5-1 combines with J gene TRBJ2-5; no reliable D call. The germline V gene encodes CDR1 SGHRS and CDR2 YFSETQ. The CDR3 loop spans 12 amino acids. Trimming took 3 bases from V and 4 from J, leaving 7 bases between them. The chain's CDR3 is CASSYDSETQYF. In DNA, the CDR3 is TGCGCCAGCAGCTACGACTCAGAGACCCAGTACTTC.

Here the CDR3 reads CASSLLVFSDTQYF. CDR3 nucleotide sequence: TGTGCCAGCAGCTTACTAGTTTTCTCAGATACGCAGTATTTT. The chain combines TRBV7-8 with TRBJ2-3, with D uncertain. Germline V CDR1 and CDR2: SGHVS, FQNEAQ. Trimming shortened V by 2 bases and J by 4 bases, and 10 bases separated the two germline ends. This CDR3 has 14 amino acids. The whole variable domain, filled in from reference TRBV7-8 and TRBJ2-3, reads GAGVSQSPRYKVAKRGQDVALRCDPISGHVSLFWYQQALGQGPEFLTYFQNEAQLDKSGLPSDRFFAERPEGSVSTLKIQRTQQEDSAVYLCASSLLVFSDTQYFGPGTRLTVL.

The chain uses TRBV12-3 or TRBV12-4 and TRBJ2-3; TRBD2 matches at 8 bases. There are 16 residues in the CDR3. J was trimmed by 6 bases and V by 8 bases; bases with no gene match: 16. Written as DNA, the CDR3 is TGTGCCAGCCGTCAACTCGGGCGGGGGGCAGGGGATACGCAGTATTTT. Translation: CASRQLGRGAGDTQYF.

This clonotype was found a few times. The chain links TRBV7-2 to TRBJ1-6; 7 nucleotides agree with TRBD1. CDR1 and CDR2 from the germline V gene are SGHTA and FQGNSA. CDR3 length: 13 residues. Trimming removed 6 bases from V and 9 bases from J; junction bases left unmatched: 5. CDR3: CASRGQTGSPLHF. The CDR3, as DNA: TGTGCCAGCAGGGGACAGACAGGTTCACCCCTCCACTTT.

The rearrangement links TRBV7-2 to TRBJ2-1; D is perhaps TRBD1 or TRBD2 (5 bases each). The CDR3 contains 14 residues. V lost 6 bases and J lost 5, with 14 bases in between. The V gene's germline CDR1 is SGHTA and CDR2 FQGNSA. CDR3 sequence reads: CASSQTGANNEQFF. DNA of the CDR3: TGTGCCAGCAGTCAGACCGGGGCAAACAATGAGCAGTTCTTC.

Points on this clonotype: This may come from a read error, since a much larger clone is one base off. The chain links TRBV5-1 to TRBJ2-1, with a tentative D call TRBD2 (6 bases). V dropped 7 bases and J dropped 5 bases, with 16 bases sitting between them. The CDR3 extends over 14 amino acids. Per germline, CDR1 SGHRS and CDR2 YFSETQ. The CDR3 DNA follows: TGCGCCAGCGGCTCCGGGGGATACGACAATGAGCAGTTCTTC. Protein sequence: CASGSGGYDNEQFF.

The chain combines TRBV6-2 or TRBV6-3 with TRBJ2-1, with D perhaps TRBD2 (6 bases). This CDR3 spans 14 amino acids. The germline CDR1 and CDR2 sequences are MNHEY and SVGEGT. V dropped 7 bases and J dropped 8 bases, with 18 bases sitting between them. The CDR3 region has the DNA TGTGCCAGCATCTCCCCGGGACTCCCATATGAGCAGTTCTTC. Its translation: CASISPGLPYEQFF.

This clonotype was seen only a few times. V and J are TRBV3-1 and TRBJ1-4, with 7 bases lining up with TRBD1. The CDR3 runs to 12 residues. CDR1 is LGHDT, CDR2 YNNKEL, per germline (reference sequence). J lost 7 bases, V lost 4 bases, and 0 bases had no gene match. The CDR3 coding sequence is TGTGCCAGCAGCCGACAGGGTGAAAAACTGTTTTTT. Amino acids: CASSRQGEKLFF.